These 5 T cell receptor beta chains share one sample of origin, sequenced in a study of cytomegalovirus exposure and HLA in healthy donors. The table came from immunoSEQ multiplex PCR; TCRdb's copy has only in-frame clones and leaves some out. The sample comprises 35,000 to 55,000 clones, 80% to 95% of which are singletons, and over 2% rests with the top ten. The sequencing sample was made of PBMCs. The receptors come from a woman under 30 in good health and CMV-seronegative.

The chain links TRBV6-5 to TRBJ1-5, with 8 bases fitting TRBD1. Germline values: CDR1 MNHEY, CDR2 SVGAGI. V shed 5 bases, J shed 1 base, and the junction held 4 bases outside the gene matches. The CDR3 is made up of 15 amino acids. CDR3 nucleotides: TGTGCCAGCAGTCCCACAGGGGGAAGCAATCAGCCCCAGCATTTT. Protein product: CASSPTGGSNQPQHF.

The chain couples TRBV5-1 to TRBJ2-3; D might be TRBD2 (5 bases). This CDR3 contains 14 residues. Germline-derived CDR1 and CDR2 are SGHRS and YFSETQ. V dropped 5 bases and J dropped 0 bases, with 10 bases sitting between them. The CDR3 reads CASSRGQSTDTQYF. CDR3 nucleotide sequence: TGCGCCAGCAGTAGAGGGCAGAGCACAGATACGCAGTATTTT.

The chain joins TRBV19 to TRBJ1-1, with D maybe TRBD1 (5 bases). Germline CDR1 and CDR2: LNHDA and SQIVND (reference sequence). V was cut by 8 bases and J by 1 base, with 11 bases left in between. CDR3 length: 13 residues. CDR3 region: CASAGYPNTEAFF. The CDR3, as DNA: TGTGCCAGTGCAGGGTATCCGAACACTGAAGCTTTCTTT.

The CDR3 DNA sequence: TGTGCCAGCAGTTTAGGTGTTGGACAGGGAGGACAGCCCCAGCATTTT. This gives the protein CASSLGVGQGGQPQHF. The chain has TRBV28 and TRBJ1-5; 8 bases line up with TRBD1. V gave up 2 bases and J gave up 7 bases; unmatched junction bases: 10. The CDR3 length is 16 residues. Germline V gene data show CDR1 as MDHEN and CDR2 as SYDVKM. The full variable domain, with the rest looked up from reference TRBV28 and TRBJ1-5, is DVKVTQSSRYLVKRTGEKVFLECVQDMDHENMFWYRQDPGLGLRLIYFSYDVKMKEKGDIPEGYSVSREKKERFSLILESASTNQTSMYLCASSLGVGQGGQPQHFGDGTRLSIL.

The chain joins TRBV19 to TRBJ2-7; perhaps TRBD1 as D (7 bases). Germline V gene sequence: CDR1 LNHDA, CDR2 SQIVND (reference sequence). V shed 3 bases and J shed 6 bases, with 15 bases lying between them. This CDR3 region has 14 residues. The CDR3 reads CASSIDRAGTEQYF. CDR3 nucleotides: TGTGCCAGTAGTATCGACAGGGCGGGAACCGAGCAGTACTTC.